This TCR beta chain was retrieved from a study of blood T cell repertoires in COVID-19. Study information: Samples came from the United States, Italy and Spain, spanning acute and convalescent COVID-19. The cDNA or gDNA used as material had been derived from T cells, B-cell-depleted T cells, or PBMCs.

As processed by the authors: Reference gene primer amplification yielded estimated nucleated cell counts. The repertoire was sequenced with immunoSEQ multiplex PCR; TCRdb's copy has only in-frame clones and lacks some. V, J and clone size derive from that table, while D and trimming were established from the DNA sequence. The sample holds about 170,000 clones; approximately 80% are singletons and the top ten take roughly 9.5%. Germline V gene sequence: CDR1 MNHEY, CDR2 SMNVEV (reference sequence). V lost 5 bases and J 9 bases, leaving 20 bases between the germline ends. The CDR3 extends over 15 amino acids.

The source material was peripheral blood. This chain uses TRBV27 with TRBJ1-5; tentatively, D is TRBD1 (5 bases). The sequence was collected from a woman aged 80 or over with active or convalescent COVID-19. The CDR3 DNA is TGTGCCAGCAGTGGGACCTCCGGGGGTGTAGGGCCCCAGCATTTT. Translated: CASSGTSGGVGPQHF.